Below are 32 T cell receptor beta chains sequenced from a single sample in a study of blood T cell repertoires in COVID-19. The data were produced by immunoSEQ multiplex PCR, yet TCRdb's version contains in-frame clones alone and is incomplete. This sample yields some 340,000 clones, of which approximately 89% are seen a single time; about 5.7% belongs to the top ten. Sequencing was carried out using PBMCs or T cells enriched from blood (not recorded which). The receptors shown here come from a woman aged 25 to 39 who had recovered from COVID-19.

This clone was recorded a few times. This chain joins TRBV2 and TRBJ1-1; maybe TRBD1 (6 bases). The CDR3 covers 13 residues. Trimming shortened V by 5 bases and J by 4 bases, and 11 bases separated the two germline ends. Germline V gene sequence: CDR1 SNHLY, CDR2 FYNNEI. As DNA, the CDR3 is TGTGCCAGCAGTAGAACAGGGCGCACTGAAGCTTTCTTT. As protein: CASSRTGRTEAFF.

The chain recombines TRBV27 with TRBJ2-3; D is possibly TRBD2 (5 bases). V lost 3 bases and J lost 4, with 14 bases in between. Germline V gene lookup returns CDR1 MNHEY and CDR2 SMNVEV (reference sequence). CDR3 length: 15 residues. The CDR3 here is CASSFSRGLADTQYF. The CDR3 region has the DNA TGTGCCAGCAGTTTTTCCAGAGGGCTGGCAGATACGCAGTATTTT.

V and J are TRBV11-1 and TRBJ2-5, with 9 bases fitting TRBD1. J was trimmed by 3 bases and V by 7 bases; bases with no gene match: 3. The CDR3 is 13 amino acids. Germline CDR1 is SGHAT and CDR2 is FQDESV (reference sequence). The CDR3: CASMRTGEETQYF. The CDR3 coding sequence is TGTGCCAGCATGAGGACAGGGGAAGAGACCCAGTACTTC. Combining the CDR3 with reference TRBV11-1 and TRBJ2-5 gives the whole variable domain EAEVAQSPRYKITEKSQAVAFWCDPISGHATLYWYRQILGQGPELLVQFQDESVVDDSQLPKDRFSAERLKGVDSTLKIQPAELGDSAMYLCASMRTGEETQYFGPGTRLLVL.

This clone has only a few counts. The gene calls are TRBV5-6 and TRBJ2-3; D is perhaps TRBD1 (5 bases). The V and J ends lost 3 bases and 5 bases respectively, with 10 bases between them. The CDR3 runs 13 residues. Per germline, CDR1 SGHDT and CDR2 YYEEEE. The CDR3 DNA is TGTGCCAGCAGCTCCCAGGGCGTAGATACGCAGTATTTT. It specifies CASSSQGVDTQYF. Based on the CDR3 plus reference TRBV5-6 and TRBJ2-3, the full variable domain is DAGVTQSPTHLIKTRGQQVTLRCSPKSGHDTVSWYQQALGQGPQFIFQYYEEEERQRGNFPDRFSGHQFPNYSSELNVNALLLGDSALYLCASSSQGVDTQYFGPGTRLTVL.

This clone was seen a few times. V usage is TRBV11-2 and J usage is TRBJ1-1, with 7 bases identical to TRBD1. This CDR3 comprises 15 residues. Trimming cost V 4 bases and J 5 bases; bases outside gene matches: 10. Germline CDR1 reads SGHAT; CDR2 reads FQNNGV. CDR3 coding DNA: TGTGCCAGCAGCTCCCGGGACAGCGAGGGGACTGAAGCTTTCTTT. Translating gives CASSSRDSEGTEAFF.

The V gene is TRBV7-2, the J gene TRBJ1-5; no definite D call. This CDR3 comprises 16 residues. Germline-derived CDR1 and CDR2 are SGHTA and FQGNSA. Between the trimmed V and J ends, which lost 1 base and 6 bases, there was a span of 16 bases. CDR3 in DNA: TGTGCCAGCAGCTTAGGAGAGTCGGGTTTGGGTCAGCCCCAGCATTTT. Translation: CASSLGESGLGQPQHF.

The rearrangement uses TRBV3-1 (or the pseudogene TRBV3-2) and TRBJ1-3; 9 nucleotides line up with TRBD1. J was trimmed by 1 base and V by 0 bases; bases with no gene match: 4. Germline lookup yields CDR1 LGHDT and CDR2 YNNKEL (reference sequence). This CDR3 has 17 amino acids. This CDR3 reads CASSQDVGTGSGNTIYF. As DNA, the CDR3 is TGTGCCAGCAGCCAAGATGTAGGGACAGGGTCTGGAAACACCATATATTTT.

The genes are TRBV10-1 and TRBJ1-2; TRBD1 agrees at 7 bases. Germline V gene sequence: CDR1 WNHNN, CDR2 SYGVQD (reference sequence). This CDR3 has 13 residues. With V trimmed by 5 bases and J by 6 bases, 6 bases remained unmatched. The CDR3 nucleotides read TGCGCCAGCAGTCCTGGGACAGTCGATGGCTACACCTTC. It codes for CASSPGTVDGYTF.

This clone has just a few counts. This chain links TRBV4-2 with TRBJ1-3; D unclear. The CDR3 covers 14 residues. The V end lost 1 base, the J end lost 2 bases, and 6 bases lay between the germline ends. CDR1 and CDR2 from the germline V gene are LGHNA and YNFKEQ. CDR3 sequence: CASSQVAAGNTIYF. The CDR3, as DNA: TGTGCCAGCAGCCAAGTCGCAGCTGGAAACACCATATATTTT.

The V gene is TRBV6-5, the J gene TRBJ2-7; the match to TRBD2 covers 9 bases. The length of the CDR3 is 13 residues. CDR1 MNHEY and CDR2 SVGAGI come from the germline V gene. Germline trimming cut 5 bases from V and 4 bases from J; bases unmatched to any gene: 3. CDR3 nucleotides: TGTGCCAGCAGTCTTACTAGCGGGTACGAGCAGTACTTC. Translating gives CASSLTSGYEQYF.

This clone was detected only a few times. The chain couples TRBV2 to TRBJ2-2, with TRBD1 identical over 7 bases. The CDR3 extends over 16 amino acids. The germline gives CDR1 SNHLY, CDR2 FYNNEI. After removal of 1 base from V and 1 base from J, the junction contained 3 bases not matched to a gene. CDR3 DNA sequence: TGTGCCAGCAGTGAAGAGGGGACAGTGAACACCGGGGAGCTGTTTTTT. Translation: CASSEEGTVNTGELFF.

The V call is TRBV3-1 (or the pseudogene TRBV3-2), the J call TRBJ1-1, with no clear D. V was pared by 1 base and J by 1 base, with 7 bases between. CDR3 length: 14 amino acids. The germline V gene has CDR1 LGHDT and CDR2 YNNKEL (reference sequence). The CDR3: CASSQAEANTEAFF. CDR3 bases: TGTGCCAGCAGCCAAGCGGAGGCGAACACTGAAGCTTTCTTT.

The CDR3 region has the DNA TGTGCCAGCAGCCAAGATCTTCCGGGGACTAGTCCAGATACGCAGTATTTT. Translated, it gives CASSQDLPGTSPDTQYF. The chain recombines TRBV14 with TRBJ2-3; 8 positions agree with TRBD2. The J segment lost 4 bases and the V segment lost 0 bases, leaving 9 bases of the junction unmatched. Germline CDR1 and CDR2: SGHDN and FVKESK. The CDR3 totals 17 residues.

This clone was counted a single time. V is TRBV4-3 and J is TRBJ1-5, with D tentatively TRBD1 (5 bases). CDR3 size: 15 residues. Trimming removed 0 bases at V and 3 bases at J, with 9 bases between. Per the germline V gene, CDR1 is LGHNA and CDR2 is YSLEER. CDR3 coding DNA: TGCGCCAGCAGCCAAGATGCGGGGCCCAATCAGCCCCAGCATTTT. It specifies CASSQDAGPNQPQHF.

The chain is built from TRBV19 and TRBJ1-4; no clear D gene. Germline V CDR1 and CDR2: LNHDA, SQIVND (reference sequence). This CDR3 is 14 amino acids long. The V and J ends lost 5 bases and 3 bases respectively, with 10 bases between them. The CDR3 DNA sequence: TGTGCCAGTAGTTCGGGTACGTCTAATGAAAAACTGTTTTTT. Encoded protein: CASSSGTSNEKLFF.

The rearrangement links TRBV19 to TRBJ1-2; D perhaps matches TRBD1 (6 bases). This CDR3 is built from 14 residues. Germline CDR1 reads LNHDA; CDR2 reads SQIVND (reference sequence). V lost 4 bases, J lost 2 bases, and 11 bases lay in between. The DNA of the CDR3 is TGTGCCAGTAGTACCACGGGACAAAACTATGGCTACACCTTC. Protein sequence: CASSTTGQNYGYTF.

DNA for the CDR3: TGTGCCATCAGTGATATGGGACAGGGTGATTATGGCTACACCTTC. Its protein is CAISDMGQGDYGYTF. The chain employs TRBV10-3 and TRBJ1-2, with TRBD1 matching 9 bases. This CDR3 comprises 15 residues. The junction had 7 bases not matched to a gene; V was cut back by 3 bases and J by 5 bases. Germline lookup yields CDR1 ENHRY and CDR2 SYGVKD.

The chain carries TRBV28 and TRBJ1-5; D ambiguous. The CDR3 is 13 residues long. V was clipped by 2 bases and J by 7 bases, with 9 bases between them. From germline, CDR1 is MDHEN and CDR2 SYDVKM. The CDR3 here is CASSLGVSQPQHF. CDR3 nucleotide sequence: TGTGCCAGCAGTTTAGGAGTATCCCAGCCCCAGCATTTT.

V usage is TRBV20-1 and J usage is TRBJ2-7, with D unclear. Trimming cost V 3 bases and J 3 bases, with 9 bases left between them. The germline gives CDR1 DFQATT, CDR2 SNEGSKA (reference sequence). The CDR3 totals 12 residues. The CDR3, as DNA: TGCAGTGCTAGTCCAGGCCTCTACGAGCAGTACTTC. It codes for CSASPGLYEQYF.

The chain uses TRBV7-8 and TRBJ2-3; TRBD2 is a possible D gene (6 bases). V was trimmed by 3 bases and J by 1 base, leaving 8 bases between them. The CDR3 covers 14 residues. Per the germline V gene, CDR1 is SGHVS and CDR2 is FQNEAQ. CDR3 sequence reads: CASSLRGRTDTQYF. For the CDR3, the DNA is TGTGCCAGCAGCTTGCGGGGCCGCACAGATACGCAGTATTTT.

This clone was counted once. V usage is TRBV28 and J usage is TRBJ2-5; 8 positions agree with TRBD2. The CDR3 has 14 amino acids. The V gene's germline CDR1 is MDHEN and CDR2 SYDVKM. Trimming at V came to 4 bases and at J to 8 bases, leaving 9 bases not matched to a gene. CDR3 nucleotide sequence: TGTGCCAGCAGTTCGGGGGGGACTGGCGGAACCCAGTACTTC. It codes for CASSSGGTGGTQYF.

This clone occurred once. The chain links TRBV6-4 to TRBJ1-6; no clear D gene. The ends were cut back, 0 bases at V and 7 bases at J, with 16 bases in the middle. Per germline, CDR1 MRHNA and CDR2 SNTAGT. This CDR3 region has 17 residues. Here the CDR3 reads CASSDSWHPGGNSPLHF. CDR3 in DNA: TGTGCCAGCAGTGACTCGTGGCACCCGGGCGGGAATTCACCCCTCCACTTT.

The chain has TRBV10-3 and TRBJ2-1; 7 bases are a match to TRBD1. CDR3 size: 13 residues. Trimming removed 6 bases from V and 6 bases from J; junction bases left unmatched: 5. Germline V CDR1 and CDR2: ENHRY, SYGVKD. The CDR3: CAIRGQILNEQFF. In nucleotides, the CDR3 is TGTGCCATCAGGGGACAGATTCTCAATGAGCAGTTCTTC.

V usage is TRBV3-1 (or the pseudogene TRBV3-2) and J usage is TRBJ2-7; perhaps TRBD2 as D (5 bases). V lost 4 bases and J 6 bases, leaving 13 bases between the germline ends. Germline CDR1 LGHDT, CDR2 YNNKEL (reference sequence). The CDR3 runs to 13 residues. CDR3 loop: CASSPRGSIEQYF. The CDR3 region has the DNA TGTGCCAGCAGCCCTCGGGGTTCGATCGAGCAGTACTTC.

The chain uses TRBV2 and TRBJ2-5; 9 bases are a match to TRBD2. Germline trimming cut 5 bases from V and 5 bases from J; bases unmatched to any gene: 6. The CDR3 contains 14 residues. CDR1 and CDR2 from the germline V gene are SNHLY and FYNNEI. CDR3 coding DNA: TGTGCCAGCAGTCGCGGGGGGGCCATCGAGACCCAGTACTTC. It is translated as CASSRGGAIETQYF.

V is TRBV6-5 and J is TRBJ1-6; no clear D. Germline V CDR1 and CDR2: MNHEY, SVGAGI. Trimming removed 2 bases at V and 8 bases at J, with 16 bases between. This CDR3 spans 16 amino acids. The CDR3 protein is CASSYTQYNTDSPLHF. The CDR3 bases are TGTGCCAGCAGTTACACACAATACAACACCGATTCACCCCTCCACTTT.

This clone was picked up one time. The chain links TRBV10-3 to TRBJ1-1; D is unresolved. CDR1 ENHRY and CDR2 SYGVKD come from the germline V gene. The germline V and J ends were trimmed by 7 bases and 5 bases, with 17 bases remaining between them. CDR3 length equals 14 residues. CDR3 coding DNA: TGTGCCATCACCCCGGGGATGGGTGTGACTGAAGCTTTCTTT. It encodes CAITPGMGVTEAFF.

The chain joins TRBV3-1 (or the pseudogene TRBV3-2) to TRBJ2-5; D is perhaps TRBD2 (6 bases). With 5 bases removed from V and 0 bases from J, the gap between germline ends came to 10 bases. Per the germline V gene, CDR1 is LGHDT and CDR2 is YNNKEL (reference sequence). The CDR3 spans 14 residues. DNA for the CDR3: TGTGCCAGCAGCTACGGACTAAACCAAGAGACCCAGTACTTC. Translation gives CASSYGLNQETQYF.

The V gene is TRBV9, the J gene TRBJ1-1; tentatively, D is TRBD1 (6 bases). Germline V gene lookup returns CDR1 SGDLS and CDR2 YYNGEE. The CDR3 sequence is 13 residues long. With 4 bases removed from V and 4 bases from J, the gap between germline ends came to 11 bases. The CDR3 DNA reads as TGTGCCAGCAGCCACAGGGTGAGCACTGAAGCTTTCTTT. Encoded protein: CASSHRVSTEAFF.

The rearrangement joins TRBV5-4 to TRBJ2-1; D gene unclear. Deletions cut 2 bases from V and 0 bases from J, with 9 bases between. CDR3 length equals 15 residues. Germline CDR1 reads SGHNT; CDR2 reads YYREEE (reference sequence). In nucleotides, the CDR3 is TGTGCCAGCAGCTTTCGTCCCGGCTCCTACAATGAGCAGTTCTTC. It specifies CASSFRPGSYNEQFF.

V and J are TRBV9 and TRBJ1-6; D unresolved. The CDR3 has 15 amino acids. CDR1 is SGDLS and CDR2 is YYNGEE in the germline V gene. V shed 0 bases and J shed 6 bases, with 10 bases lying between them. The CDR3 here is CASSVEPGSNSPLHF. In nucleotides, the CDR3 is TGTGCCAGCAGCGTAGAGCCGGGGTCTAATTCACCCCTCCACTTT.

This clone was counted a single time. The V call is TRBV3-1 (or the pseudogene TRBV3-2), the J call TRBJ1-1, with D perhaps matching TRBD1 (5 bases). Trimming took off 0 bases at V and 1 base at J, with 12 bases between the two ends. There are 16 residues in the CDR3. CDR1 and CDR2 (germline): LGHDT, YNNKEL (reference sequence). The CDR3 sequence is CASSQDTRQKNTEAFF. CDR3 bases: TGTGCCAGCAGCCAAGATACGAGACAGAAGAACACTGAAGCTTTCTTT.